Presented here are 8 T cell receptor beta chains from one specimen sequenced in a study of response to subunit inactivated influenza vaccine. In TCRdb, the RT-PCR reads were re-called with MiXCR into one record per CDR3 protein. In the table there are roughly 500,000 distinct CDR3 sequences, approximately 17% of which are singletons. The starting material was CD4+ T cells sorted from PBMCs, obtained around 25 months after vaccination. These receptors were collected from a man between 45 and 75 years old who received an inactivated influenza vaccine.

This clonotype was seen repeatedly, ten times or more. This sequence joins TRBV12-3 or TRBV12-4 and TRBJ2-2, with D perhaps being TRBD1 or TRBD2 (5 bases each). V was trimmed by 5 bases and J by 6 bases, leaving 10 bases between them. This CDR3 is 13 amino acids long. The CDR3 DNA is TGTGCCAGCAGTCCCAGGGACGCCGGGGAGCTGTTTTTT. This gives the protein CASSPRDAGELFF.

The chain employs TRBV18 and TRBJ2-2; a weak D match, TRBD1 (6 bases). The CDR3 covers 16 residues. V lost 2 bases and J 0 bases, leaving 10 bases between the germline ends. Germline-derived CDR1 and CDR2 are KGHSH and LQKENI. CDR3 DNA: TGTGCCAGCTCACCATTCGAGGGGGCGAACACCGGGGAGCTGTTTTTT. Its translation is CASSPFEGANTGELFF.

This clonotype came up a few times. J is TRBJ2-1 and V is TRBV14; maybe TRBD2 (5 bases). Trimming pared 1 base from V and 0 bases from J, leaving 10 bases between. The CDR3 runs to 16 residues. Germline-derived CDR1 and CDR2 are SGHDN and FVKESK. CDR3 region: CASSQAQRSSYNEQFF. The DNA for the CDR3 is TGTGCCAGCAGCCAAGCCCAGCGGAGCTCCTACAATGAGCAGTTCTTC.

The CDR3 region is CAIIAENSPLHF. The CDR3 nucleotides are TGTGCCATCATTGCAGAAAATTCACCCCTCCACTTT. The V call is TRBV10-3, the J call TRBJ1-6; no definite D call. V gave up 7 bases and J gave up 7 bases, with 8 bases separating them. CDR1 ENHRY and CDR2 SYGVKD come from the germline V gene. The CDR3 sequence is 12 residues long.

The V gene is TRBV7-2, the J gene TRBJ2-7; 7 nucleotides agree with TRBD1. Germline V gene lookup returns CDR1 SGHTA and CDR2 FQGNSA. The CDR3 sequence is 14 residues long. V was clipped by 2 bases and J by 4 bases; unmatched bases: 5. The CDR3 DNA sequence: TGTGCCAGCAGCTTAACCCGGGACAGTTACGAGCAGTACTTC. It encodes CASSLTRDSYEQYF.

This clonotype has only a few counts. The chain uses TRBV27 and TRBJ1-1; tentatively, D is TRBD1 (5 bases). Germline CDR1 MNHEY, CDR2 SMNVEV (reference sequence). Trimming pared 2 bases from V and 6 bases from J, leaving 10 bases between. This CDR3 contains 13 residues. CDR3: CASSLMRDAEAFF. The CDR3 DNA follows: TGTGCCAGCAGTTTAATGCGGGACGCTGAAGCTTTCTTT.

This clonotype was seen a few times. CDR3 in DNA: TGTGCCACCAGCAGAGAAGCCAGCTCCTACAATGAGCAGTTCTTC. As protein: CATSREASSYNEQFF. The chain combines TRBV15 with TRBJ2-1, with unresolved D. Germline CDR1 reads LNHNV; CDR2 reads YYDKDF (reference sequence). The CDR3 spans 15 residues. V gave up 0 bases and J gave up 0 bases, with 6 bases separating them.

The genes are TRBV5-5 and TRBJ1-1, with TRBD1 matching over 7 bases. J gave up 4 bases and V 4 bases, and 13 bases lay outside the gene matches. The length of the CDR3 is 16 residues. The germline gives CDR1 SGHKS, CDR2 YYEKEE (reference sequence). The DNA for the CDR3 is TGTGCCAGCAGCGGGGGGAGGGGGCGAGCAAGCACTGAAGCTTTCTTT. This translates into CASSGGRGRASTEAFF.